The clone carrying this T cell receptor (beta chain) was observed a handful of times. What it recognizes is unknown. The data are from a study of regulatory T cells in long-lasting Graves disease. Unmatched junction bases numbered 12, after V lost 5 bases and J lost 2 bases. From germline, CDR1 is DFQATT and CDR2 SNEGSKA (reference sequence). This CDR3 region has 18 residues. Study results and limitations: With a few thousand shared public clonotypes, persistent patients exceeded new patients, who shared about a thousand. Patients with persistent Graves' had lower TCR diversity than newly diagnosed patients.

Relying on iRepertoire HTBI primers and Arm-PCR of CDR3 regions, the team built TCR beta libraries. TCRdb reanalysed the multiplex PCR reads using MiXCR and keeps one entry per CDR3 protein. Of 400,000 to 650,000 distinct CDR3 sequences detected, roughly 15% appear once; the ten largest clones hold around 25%. Time point of the sample: newly diagnosed GD, antithyroid drugs for less than 3 months. PBMC RNA served as the TCR library source. The same data also contributed to another study, on T cells in Graves' hyperthyroidism and ophthalmopathy. That source reports: Carried out on the TCR CDR3, a first-round RT-PCR used the HTBI primer set.

The clonotype was recovered from a woman aged 40-65 years with Graves disease. The chain links TRBV20-1 to TRBJ2-5; 15 bases are shared with TRBD2. The specimen was peripheral blood mononuclear cells (PBMCs), collected at new diagnosis, from a patient treated with antithyroid drugs. For the CDR3, the DNA is TGCAGTGCTGACCGGACTAGCGGGGGGGATAACGAACAAGAGACCCAGTACTTC. Protein sequence: CSADRTSGGDNEQETQYF.